This T cell receptor (beta chain) is drawn from a study of stem cell transplantation in POMP-related autoinflammatory disease. Study context: Through one year post-transplant, neutrophils and platelets were 100% of graft donor origin. General study points: In PRAID patients, the number of distinct TRB V-J gene pairings was restricted.

The V end was cut by 0 bases, the J end by 2 bases, with 10 bases between. This CDR3 region has 15 residues. Germline V lookup: CDR1 LGHNT, CDR2 FRNRAP. Assay: immunoSEQ multiplex PCR; the TCRdb copy retains only in-frame clones and omits some. Here the sample spans 9,000 to 10,000 clones, about four fifths being singletons. Concerning this clone itself: What it recognizes is unknown.

The chain employs TRBV12-5 and TRBJ1-1, with a tentative D call TRBD1 (5 bases). Sequences were derived from CD4+ T cells from PBMCs, sampled after stem cell transplantation. The source is a human patient with POMP-related autoinflammation and immune dysregulation (PRAID). These T cells may partly come from the graft donor. The CDR3 loop is CASGLVRGENTEAFF. DNA of the CDR3: TGTGCTAGTGGTTTGGTACGGGGGGAAAACACTGAAGCTTTCTTT.